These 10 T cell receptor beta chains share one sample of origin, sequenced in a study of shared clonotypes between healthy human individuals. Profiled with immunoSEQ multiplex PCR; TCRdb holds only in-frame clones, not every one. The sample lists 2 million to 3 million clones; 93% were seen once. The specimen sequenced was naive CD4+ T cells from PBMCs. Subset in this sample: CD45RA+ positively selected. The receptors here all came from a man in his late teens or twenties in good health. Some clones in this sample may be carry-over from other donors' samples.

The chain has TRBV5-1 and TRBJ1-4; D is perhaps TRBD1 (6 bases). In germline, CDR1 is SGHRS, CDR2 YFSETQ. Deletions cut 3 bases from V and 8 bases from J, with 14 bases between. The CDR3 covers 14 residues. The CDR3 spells CASSSPGDREKLFF. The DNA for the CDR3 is TGCGCCAGCAGCTCCCCAGGGGATAGAGAAAAACTGTTTTTT. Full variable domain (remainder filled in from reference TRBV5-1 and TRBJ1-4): KAGVTQTPRYLIKTRGQQVTLSCSPISGHRSVSWYQQTPGQGLQFLFEYFSETQRNKGNFPGRFSGRQFSNSRSEMNVSTLELGDSALYLCASSSPGDREKLFFGSGTQLSVL.

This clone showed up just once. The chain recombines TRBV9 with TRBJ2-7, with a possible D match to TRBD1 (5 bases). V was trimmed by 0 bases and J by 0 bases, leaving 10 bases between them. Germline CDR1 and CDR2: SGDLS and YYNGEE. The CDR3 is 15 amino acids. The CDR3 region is CASSVGGGNSYEQYF. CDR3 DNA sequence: TGTGCCAGCAGCGTAGGGGGCGGTAACTCCTACGAGCAGTACTTC. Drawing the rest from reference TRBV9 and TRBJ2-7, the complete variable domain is DSGVTQTPKHLITATGQRVTLRCSPRSGDLSVYWYQQSLDQGLQFLIQYYNGEERAKGNILERFSAQQFPDLHSELNLSSLELGDSALYFCASSVGGGNSYEQYFGPGTRLTVT.

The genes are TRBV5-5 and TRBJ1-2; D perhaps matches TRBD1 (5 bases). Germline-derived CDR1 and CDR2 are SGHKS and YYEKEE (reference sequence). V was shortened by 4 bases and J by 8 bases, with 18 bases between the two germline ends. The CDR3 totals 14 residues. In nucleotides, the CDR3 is TGTGCCAGCAGCCAATCCCCCCAGGGTCCGGGCTACACCTTC. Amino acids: CASSQSPQGPGYTF.

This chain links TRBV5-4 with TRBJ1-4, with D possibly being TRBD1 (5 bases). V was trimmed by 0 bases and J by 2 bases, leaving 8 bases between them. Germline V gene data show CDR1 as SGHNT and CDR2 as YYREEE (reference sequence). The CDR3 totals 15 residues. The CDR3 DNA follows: TGTGCCAGCAGCTTGGGGGGGGTTACTAATGAAAAACTGTTTTTT. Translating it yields CASSLGGVTNEKLFF.

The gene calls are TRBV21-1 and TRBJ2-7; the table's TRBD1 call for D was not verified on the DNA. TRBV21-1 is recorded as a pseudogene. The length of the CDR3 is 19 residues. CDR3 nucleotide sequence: TGTGCCAGCAGCCCCATGACAGGTTGCCGAGGGTCCAAGGCGCACGAGCAGTACTTC. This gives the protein CASSPMTGCRGSKAHEQYF.

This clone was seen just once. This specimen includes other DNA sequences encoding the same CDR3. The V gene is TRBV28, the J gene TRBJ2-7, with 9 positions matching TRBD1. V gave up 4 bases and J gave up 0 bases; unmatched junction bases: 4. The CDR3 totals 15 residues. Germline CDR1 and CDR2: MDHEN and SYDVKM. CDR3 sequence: CASSSAGQGSYEQYF. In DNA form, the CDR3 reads TGTGCCAGCAGTTCTGCGGGACAGGGCTCCTACGAGCAGTACTTC. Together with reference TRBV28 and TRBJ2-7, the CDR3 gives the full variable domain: DVKVTQSSRYLVKRTGEKVFLECVQDMDHENMFWYRQDPGLGLRLIYFSYDVKMKEKGDIPEGYSVSREKKERFSLILESASTNQTSMYLCASSSAGQGSYEQYFGPGTRLTVT.

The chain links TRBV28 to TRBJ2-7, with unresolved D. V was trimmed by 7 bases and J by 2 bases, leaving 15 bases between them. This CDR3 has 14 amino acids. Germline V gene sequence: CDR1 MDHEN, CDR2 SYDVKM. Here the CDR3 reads CASTEPSVAYEQYF. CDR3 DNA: TGTGCCAGCACTGAACCGTCTGTGGCCTACGAGCAGTACTTC.

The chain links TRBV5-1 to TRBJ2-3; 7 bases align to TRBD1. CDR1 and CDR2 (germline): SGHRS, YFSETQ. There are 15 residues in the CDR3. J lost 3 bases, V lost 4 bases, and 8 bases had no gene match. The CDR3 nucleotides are TGCGCCAGCAGCCCCTCGGCAGGGGGTACAGATACGCAGTATTTT. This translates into CASSPSAGGTDTQYF.

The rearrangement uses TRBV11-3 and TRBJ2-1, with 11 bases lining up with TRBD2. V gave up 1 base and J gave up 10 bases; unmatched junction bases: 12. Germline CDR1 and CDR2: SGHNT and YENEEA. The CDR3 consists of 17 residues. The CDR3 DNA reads TGTGCCAGCAGCTTAGGTGGTCTAGCGGGAGGTATTGGAGAGCAGTTCTTC. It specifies CASSLGGLAGGIGEQFF. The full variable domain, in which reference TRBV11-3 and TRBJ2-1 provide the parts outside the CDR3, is EAGVVQSPRYKIIEKKQPVAFWCNPISGHNTLYWYLQNLGQGPELLIRYENEEAVDDSQLPKDRFSAERLKGVDSTLKIQPAELGDSAVYLCASSLGGLAGGIGEQFFGPGTRLTVL.

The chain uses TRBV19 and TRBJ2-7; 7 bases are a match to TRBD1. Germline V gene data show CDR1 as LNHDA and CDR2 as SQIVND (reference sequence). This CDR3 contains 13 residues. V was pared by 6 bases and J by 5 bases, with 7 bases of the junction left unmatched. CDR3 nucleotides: TGTGCCAGTAGACCGACAGGGTTTGACGAGCAGTACTTC. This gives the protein CASRPTGFDEQYF. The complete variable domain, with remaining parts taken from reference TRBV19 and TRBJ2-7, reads DGGITQSPKYLFRKEGQNVTLSCEQNLNHDAMYWYRQDPGQGLRLIYYSQIVNDFQKGDIAEGYSVSREKKESFPLTVTSAQKNPTAFYLCASRPTGFDEQYFGPGTRLTVT.